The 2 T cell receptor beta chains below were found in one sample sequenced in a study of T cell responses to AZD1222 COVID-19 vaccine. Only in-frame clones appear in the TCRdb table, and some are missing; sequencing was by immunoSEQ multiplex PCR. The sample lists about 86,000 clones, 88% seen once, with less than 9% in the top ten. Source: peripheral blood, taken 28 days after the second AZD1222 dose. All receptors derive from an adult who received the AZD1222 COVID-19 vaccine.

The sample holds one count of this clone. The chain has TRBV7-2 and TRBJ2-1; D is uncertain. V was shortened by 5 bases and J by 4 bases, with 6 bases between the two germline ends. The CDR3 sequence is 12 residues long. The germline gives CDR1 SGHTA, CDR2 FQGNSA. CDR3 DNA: TGTGCCAGCAGCCCAGGTTACAATGAGCAGTTCTTC. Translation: CASSPGYNEQFF.

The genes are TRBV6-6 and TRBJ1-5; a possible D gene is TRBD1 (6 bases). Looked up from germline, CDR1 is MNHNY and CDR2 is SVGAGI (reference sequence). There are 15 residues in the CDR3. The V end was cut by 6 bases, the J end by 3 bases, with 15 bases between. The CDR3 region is CASSTVTGNNQPQHF. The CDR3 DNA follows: TGTGCCAGCAGCACGGTGACAGGAAACAATCAGCCCCAGCATTTT.